This note documents a single T cell receptor (beta chain) sequence. The clone's antigen remains unknown. No per-base quality is available; no much larger clone lies one base away. The record originates from a study of T cells after posttransplantation cyclophosphamide (dated by TCRdb to the mid-2010s). Turning to the overall study: Using TRB sequencing, the study followed how the T cell repertoire rebuilt after myeloablative bone marrow transplantation with posttransplantation cyclophosphamide given as GVHD prophylaxis. Antigen receptor sequencing was done on samples from 35 PTCy-treated patients and from approximately 15 related bone marrow donors of those patients. Blood from all 35 or so PTCy patients with 1-year posttransplant specimens was subjected to TRB sequencing. TRB sequencing was also done on up to about 3 additional blood samples from 2 to 5.2 years after transplant in 3 patients, and on pretransplant blood from a handful of patients. Because TRA and TRB clonality correlated tightly in about ten samples, the subsequent TCR analyses were limited to TRB only. Public TRB sequences were checked against a database of over 3,500 sequences associated with responses to pathogens, tumor antigens, self-antigens and alloantigens. Here is what the overall study found, with its caveats: At 1-2 months, donor-recipient similarity was low but rose over the first year, and the later blood repertoires were often dominated by donor CD8+ memory clones. Across roughly 45 patients, recipient CMV seropositivity and CMV reactivation were highly associated with TRB clonality; PTCy diversity was similar to CNI/methotrexate controls. The TRB repertoires of T cells infiltrating skin or the GI tract showed only limited overlap with the TRB repertoires found in blood.

Genomic DNA was the input for TRB sequencing, which was run either with the immunoSEQ assay at survey resolution or with the hsTCRB kit. The paper's processing steps were these. The immunoSEQ software handled the initial read processing, while the LymphoSeq R package was used for the repertoire analyses. For each TRB dataset, clonality was calculated as 1 minus normalized Shannon entropy, and the Gini coefficient was computed as well. Phenotypes of unsorted samples were inferred by mapping TRB sequences from sorted subsets of the recipient or donor onto unsorted samples of the same recipient. TCRdb holds this immuneACCESS table with in-frame rearrangements only. Some clones are missing; in checked studies, unresolved V genes explain under half, and the rest has no known cause. Clonal size and the V and J genes are those of that table, whereas D and trimming came from the DNA. Present in this sample are about 4,400 clones, over 60% of which were seen just once. The top ten hold about 17% of the sample.

The sample's treatment or condition label is to be understood as: high-dose cyclophosphamide on days +3 and +4 as single-agent GVHD prophylaxis. For conditioning, the PTCy patients got busulfan and fludarabine, then a related or unrelated marrow graft, followed by cyclophosphamide on days +3 and +4. PTCy-treated patients came from a prospective multi-institutional clinical trial. Peripheral blood and bone marrow mononuclear cells were isolated by Ficoll-Hypaque density centrifugation and were cryopreserved. For this chain, trimming is 2 bases at the V end and 6 bases at the J end, and the number of junction bases without a gene match is 13. From cysteine to phenylalanine, the CDR3 is 18 amino acids long. This entry keeps only the CDR3 DNA: 54 bases, framed from base 1. CDR1 SEHNR and CDR2 FQNEAQ were looked up in the germline V gene (reference sequence).

This sample comprised PBMCs, obtained 362 days after allogeneic stem cell transplant with posttransplant cyclophosphamide. The receptor was isolated from a male patient between 55 and 70 years old who received an allogeneic stem cell transplant from an unrelated donor, was CMV-positive, and had acute GVHD only. Following transplantation, T cells from the graft donor may be among those present. The chain is assembled from TRBV7-9 and TRBJ2-1, with 10 bases in between that match TRBD2. The CDR3 corresponds to CASSLPFRTSGPSNEQFF. The base sequence is TGTGCCAGCAGCTTACCTTTCCGGACTAGCGGCCCCAGCAATGAGCAGTTCTTC. Joined to the reference TRBV7-9 and TRBJ2-1 proteins, this CDR3 gives the full variable domain: DTGVSQNPRHKITKRGQNVTFRCDPISEHNRLYWYRQTLGQGPEFLTYFQNEAQLEKSRLLSDRFSAERPKGSFSTLEIQRTEQGDSAMYLCASSLPFRTSGPSNEQFFGPGTRLTVL.